This T cell receptor beta chain was documented in a study of immune evolution from preneoplasia to lung adenocarcinoma. This clone has a handful of counts. TCRdb keeps only in-frame clones here, not all; method: immunoSEQ multiplex PCR. The profile covers thousands of clones, with roughly 76% appearing a single time and approximately 3.5% taken by the ten largest. V dropped 5 bases and J dropped 0 bases, with 8 bases sitting between them. Germline V gene data show CDR1 as ENHRY and CDR2 as SYGVKD. The length of the CDR3 is 14 residues. The sequence came from a person in their sixties with lung adenocarcinoma. The chain is built from TRBV10-3 and TRBJ1-5, with D perhaps matching TRBD1 (5 bases). Sequencing was done on a sample of FFPE invasive lung adenocarcinoma tissue. CDR3 region: CAISRDGSNQPQHF. The CDR3 DNA sequence: TGTGCCATCAGTCGGGACGGTAGCAATCAGCCCCAGCATTTT.